This T cell receptor beta chain was retrieved from a study of shared clonotypes between healthy human individuals. Study results and caveats: The genetic and exposure-history diversity represented was limited by few donors. Naive CD4 clonotype sharing across a handful of donors was about 5%.

Deep level was the assay's run setting. Sequencing used immunoSEQ multiplex PCR; TCRdb keeps in-frame clones, though not all of them. The table records roughly 1.5 million clones, 95% to 99% of them present only once. As regards this clone: The target antigen is unknown.

Between the trimmed V and J ends, which lost 3 bases and 2 bases, there was a span of 10 bases. The CDR3 totals 14 residues. Germline assignment: CDR1 SEHNR and CDR2 FQNEAQ (reference sequence). The sample was naive CD4+ T cells sorted from blood. Regarding subset: CD45RA+ positively selected. This chain uses TRBV7-9 with TRBJ1-2; D unclear. This TCR was sampled from a man younger than 45 in good health. The CDR3 sequence is CASSLQGANYGYTF. The CDR3 nucleotides read TGTGCCAGCAGCTTGCAAGGTGCCAACTATGGCTACACCTTC.